The rows below give T cell receptor beta chains drawn from one sample of a study of CD8 T cells in ankylosing spondylitis. TCRdb redid the calling of the 5' RACE reads with MiXCR, one entry per CDR3 protein. The sample has 650,000 to 800,000 distinct CDR3 sequences; around 17% are singletons. Sequencing used blood, either unsorted or a sorted T cell fraction (not recorded which). Every receptor here comes from a male donor with ankylosing spondylitis. Each CDR3 is given with its conserved first and last residue. A D gene is named only where the DNA matches it firmly. Size tells how often a clone was seen (once, few, many) or the class of an expanded clone, and some rows leave it out.

clone_size	v_call	d_call	j_call	cdr3_nt	cdr3_aa
NA	TRBV12-3/TRBV12-4	TRBD1	TRBJ2-4	TGTGCCAGCAGTTTCGGCGGGACAGGGGGTAACATTCAGTACTTC	CASSFGGTGGNIQYF
few	TRBV25-1	NA	TRBJ2-2	TGTGCCAGCACTCAAGAAGAGTCCACCGGGGAGCTGTTTTTT	CASTQEESTGELFF
NA	TRBV3-1	NA	TRBJ2-1	TGTGCCAGCAGCCAAGGGGACATAGGGCCCTACAATGAGCAGTTCTTC	CASSQGDIGPYNEQFF
few	TRBV5-1	TRBD1	TRBJ1-6	TGCGCCAGCAGCTTGTCAGGACAGGGAGTTGGTTCACCCCTCCACTTT	CASSLSGQGVGSPLHF
few	TRBV20-1	NA	TRBJ2-1	TGCAGTGCCAGGAAAGGGCTCAGAACCAATGAGCAGTTCTTC	CSARKGLRTNEQFF
NA	TRBV6-1	NA	TRBJ1-2	TGTGCCAGCAGTGGAGGGGGGACTCTTTATGGCTACACCTTC	CASSGGGTLYGYTF
few	TRBV3-1	NA	TRBJ2-2	TGTGCCAGCAGCCCAATTCGACAGATGAACACCGGGGAGCTGTTTTTT	CASSPIRQMNTGELFF
NA	TRBV27	TRBD2	TRBJ2-7	TGTGCCAGCAGTTTAGCAGCGGGGAATCTCTACGAGCAGCACTTC	CASSLAAGNLYEQHF
NA	TRBV7-3	TRBD2	TRBJ2-2	TGTGCCAGCAGCCCCTATAGCGGGGGGCCGAACACCGGGGAGCTGTTTTTT	CASSPYSGGPNTGELFF
NA	TRBV10-3	TRBD2	TRBJ2-5	TGTGCCATCAGCTCCGGGGGGGCAGGGGAGACCCAGTACTTC	CAISSGGAGETQYF
NA	TRBV6-2/TRBV6-3	NA	TRBJ2-4	TGTGCCAGCAGCTACGGGACCGTAGCCAAAAACATTCAGTACTTC	CASSYGTVAKNIQYF
few	TRBV12-3/TRBV12-4	TRBD1	TRBJ2-2	TGTGCCAGCAACCCCCGGGACAGGTGGAACACCGGGGAGCTGTTTTTT	CASNPRDRWNTGELFF
NA	TRBV11-2	NA	TRBJ2-7	TGTGCCAGCAGCTTAGTGGTCCGAACTCTCGAGCAGTACTTC	CASSLVVRTLEQYF
many	TRBV4-2	NA	TRBJ2-6	TGTGCCAGCAGCCAGGACGCCGGCTCTGGGGCCAACGTCCTGACTTTC	CASSQDAGSGANVLTF
NA	TRBV20-1	TRBD2	TRBJ2-1	TGCAGTGCTAGAGTCGCGCCAACTAGCGGGCATTCCTACAATGAGCAGTTCTTC	CSARVAPTSGHSYNEQFF
NA	TRBV4-1	NA	TRBJ2-7	TGCGCCAGCAGCCAAGGTCGGGGGAGAAGCTCCTACGAGCAGTACTTC	CASSQGRGRSSYEQYF
few	TRBV6-6	NA	TRBJ2-1	TGTGCCAGCACTCTAATAACCTCAAATGAGCAGTTCTTC	CASTLITSNEQFF
many	TRBV12-3/TRBV12-4	NA	TRBJ1-2	TGTGCCAGCAGTTCCCGGTGGGGTGAGGGCTACACCTTC	CASSSRWGEGYTF
few	TRBV20-1	TRBD1	TRBJ2-3	TGCAGTGCTCAGGACAGGGGGTACACAGATACGCAGTATTTT	CSAQDRGYTDTQYF
NA	TRBV11-1	TRBD2	TRBJ2-1	TGTGCCAGCAGCTTAGCAACAGGGTTCGGGGGGGTCTACAATGAGCAGTTCTTC	CASSLATGFGGVYNEQFF
NA	TRBV27	NA	TRBJ1-1	TGTGCCAGCAGTCCAACGGGATCTATTCCTTTGGGAACTGAAGCTTTCTTT	CASSPTGSIPLGTEAFF
few	TRBV6-1	TRBD1	TRBJ1-5	TGTGCCAGCAACCTTGGACAGGGGAGAAATCAGCCCCAGCATTTT	CASNLGQGRNQPQHF
NA	TRBV6-1	NA	TRBJ1-5	TGTGCCAGCAGGCAACACAGGTGGAATCAGCCCCAGCATTTT	CASRQHRWNQPQHF
few	TRBV12-3/TRBV12-4	NA	TRBJ1-2	TGTGCCAGCAGTTTTGCGGCGAGGGGCTACACCTTC	CASSFAARGYTF
NA	TRBV6-5	NA	TRBJ1-1	TGTGCCAGCAGTTACGGGGAGGAAGCTTTCTTT	CASSYGEEAFF
NA	TRBV4-2	TRBD2	TRBJ2-5	TGTGCCAGCAGCCAAGAAGTGGGGGGGCAAGAGACCCAGTACTTC	CASSQEVGGQETQYF
NA	TRBV5-5	TRBD2	TRBJ2-1	TGTGCCAGCGGTTGGGTGACTAGCGGAGGCGACAATGAGCAGTTCTTC	CASGWVTSGGDNEQFF
few	TRBV24-1	TRBD1	TRBJ2-1	TGTGCCACCAGTGATCCGGGACAGGGGGATAATGAGCAGTTCTTC	CATSDPGQGDNEQFF
few	TRBV24-1	NA	TRBJ1-5	TGTGCCACCAGTGATTGGGATAGCAATCAGCCCCAGCATTTT	CATSDWDSNQPQHF
NA	TRBV20-1	NA	TRBJ1-3	TGCAGTGCTAGTCGCCAGATAAGCTCTGGAAACACCATATATTTT	CSASRQISSGNTIYF
NA	TRBV7-9	NA	TRBJ2-5	TGTGCCAGCAGCCCCCAGGTCGGGGGAATCCAAGAGACCCAGTACTTC	CASSPQVGGIQETQYF
few	TRBV4-1	NA	TRBJ1-2	TGCGCCAGCAGCCGAGAAGGGATTACCAACTATGGCTACACCTTC	CASSREGITNYGYTF
few	TRBV5-1	NA	TRBJ2-1	TGCGCCAGCAGGTACGACACAGGGTTCGATGAGCAGTTCTTC	CASRYDTGFDEQFF
once	TRBV2	NA	TRBJ1-2	TGTGCCAGCAGTGAAAACGCGGCAGATTTTTATGGCTACACCTTC	CASSENAADFYGYTF
NA	TRBV7-3	TRBD2	TRBJ2-1	TGTGCCAGCAGCTCAGCGGGGGGGACCATTGACGAGCAGTTCTTC	CASSSAGGTIDEQFF
once	TRBV19	NA	TRBJ1-1	TGTGCCAGTAGTATAGATCGGGGGGGCTGGCGAACTGAAGCTTTCTTT	CASSIDRGGWRTEAFF
NA	TRBV5-1	NA	TRBJ1-4	TGCGCCAGCAGCACGGGGGCCTCAACTAATGAAAAACTGTTTTTT	CASSTGASTNEKLFF
NA	TRBV4-1	NA	TRBJ1-5	TGCGCCAGCAGCCAAGTCCGAGGCACGGGGTTGCCCCAGCCCCAGCATTTT	CASSQVRGTGLPQPQHF
NA	TRBV20-1	NA	TRBJ1-4	TGCAGTGCGAAAGACATCCATAATGAAAAACTGTTTTTT	CSAKDIHNEKLFF
NA	TRBV5-1	NA	TRBJ1-1	TGCGCCAGCAGGACAGTCTCCATGAACACTGAAGCTTTCTTT	CASRTVSMNTEAFF
NA	TRBV6-1	NA	TRBJ2-6	TGTGCCAGCAGTGAAGCGAGCTCTGGGGCCAACGTCCTGACTTTC	CASSEASSGANVLTF
NA	TRBV20-1	NA	TRBJ2-5	TGCAGCGCCAGAAAGGGACCATCTAAAGAGACCCAGTACTTC	CSARKGPSKETQYF
few	TRBV20-1	NA	TRBJ1-5	TGCAGTGCTGTCGAAGGAGGGAAGCCCCAGCATTTT	CSAVEGGKPQHF
few	TRBV19	NA	TRBJ2-7	TGTGCCAGTAGTACCACGGGACACTCCTACGAGCAGTACTTC	CASSTTGHSYEQYF
NA	TRBV5-1	NA	TRBJ2-2	TGCGCCAGCGTGCCGGGGACCTTGAACACCGGGGAGCTGTTTTTT	CASVPGTLNTGELFF
NA	TRBV12-3/TRBV12-4	NA	TRBJ2-3	TGTGCCAGCAGCGAAGACCAACCACGTTCGGGACTCACAGATACGCAGTATTTT	CASSEDQPRSGLTDTQYF
NA	TRBV20-1	NA	TRBJ1-5	TGCAGTGCTAAAGACCGGTCGACAGTCTATCAGCCCCAGCATTTT	CSAKDRSTVYQPQHF
few	TRBV5-5	NA	TRBJ2-7	TGTGCCAGCAGCTTCGCAGGGAATTTCTACGAGCAGTACTTC	CASSFAGNFYEQYF
NA	TRBV7-6	TRBD1	TRBJ1-6	TGTGCCAGCAGCTTAATTATGGGCGGGGGACAGGGAGGCAATTCACCCCTCCACTTT	CASSLIMGGGQGGNSPLHF
few	TRBV28	NA	TRBJ2-7	TGTGCCAGCACCGAGGGCTCCTACGAGCAGTACTTC	CASTEGSYEQYF
NA	TRBV20-1	TRBD2	TRBJ2-2	TGCAGTGCTAGAACGGGACTAGCGGACACCGGGGAGCTGTTTTTT	CSARTGLADTGELFF
NA	TRBV6-1	NA	TRBJ1-2	TGTGCCAGCAGTGAATCAGGGAACTATGGCTACACCTTC	CASSESGNYGYTF
few	TRBV7-8	NA	TRBJ1-3	TGTGCCAGCAGCTTACTTGCGGGGATCGCTAGTGGAAACACCATATATTTT	CASSLLAGIASGNTIYF
NA	TRBV6-2/TRBV6-3	NA	TRBJ2-7	TGTGCCAGCAGCGCCGGAGGGGACTCCACCTACGAGCAGTACTTC	CASSAGGDSTYEQYF